Below, 27 T cell receptor beta chains from the same sample are listed, as sequenced in a study of CD8+CD57+ T cells in acquired aplastic anemia. The TCR beta profiling, which covered VDJ combination and CDR3 sequence, was carried out using genomic DNA as the template. TCRdb passed the reads through MiXCR, listing each CDR3 protein once. The data show around 500,000 distinct CDR3 sequences, around 33% seen once. Before being chosen for sequencing, patients had shown CD8+CD57+ cell expansion by flow cytometry. Material: sorted CD4+, CD8+, or CD8+CD57+ T cells (not recorded which) from PBMCs. These receptor sequences come from a human donor with aplastic anemia.

This clonotype came up a few times. Sequence at one end of the junction differs from germline and may be a read error. The genes are TRBV5-1 and TRBJ1-1, with D maybe TRBD1 (5 bases). CDR3 size: 11 residues. CDR1 is SGHRS and CDR2 is YFSETQ in the germline V gene. CDR3 amino acids: CTSTSGPEAFF. In nucleotides, the CDR3 is TGCACCAGCACCTCGGGGCCTGAAGCTTTCTTT.

This clonotype was detected only a few times. The gene calls are TRBV14 and TRBJ2-1, with 7 bases lining up with TRBD2. The CDR3 sequence is 17 residues long. J lost 7 bases, V lost 1 base, and 13 bases had no gene match. The germline CDR1 and CDR2 sequences are SGHDN and FVKESK. For the CDR3, the DNA is TGTGCCAGCAGCCAAGGCCCTCCTTTGGTTAGCGGGAATGAGCAGTTCTTC. It specifies CASSQGPPLVSGNEQFF.

This clonotype showed up many times. The chain couples TRBV7-2 to TRBJ1-2; D may be TRBD1 (5 bases). Germline V CDR1 and CDR2: SGHTA, FQGNSA. This CDR3 region has 14 residues. Trimming cost V 5 bases and J 5 bases, with 15 bases left between them. CDR3 nucleotides: TGTGCCAGCAGCCAACAGGTGGGGGGTTATGGCTACACCTTC. Amino acid sequence: CASSQQVGGYGYTF.

J is TRBJ1-4 and V is TRBV15, with a weak D call TRBD1 (5 bases). V was pared by 0 bases and J by 8 bases, with 13 bases between. Germline CDR1 reads LNHNV; CDR2 reads YYDKDF (reference sequence). The CDR3 length is 15 residues. CDR3 in DNA: TGTGCCACCAGCAGAGAGGGCCAGGGTCGAGAAAAACTGTTTTTT. This encodes CATSREGQGREKLFF.

This clonotype was observed at least ten times. CDR3 bases: TGCAGCGTGGGGATTCGGACGGGATCGGAAGCTTTCTTT. It codes for CSVGIRTGSEAFF. V and J are TRBV29-1 and TRBJ1-1; D remains ambiguous. CDR1 and CDR2 (germline): SQVTM, ANQGSEA. The germline V and J ends were trimmed by 6 bases and 8 bases, with 19 bases remaining between them. The CDR3 loop spans 13 amino acids.

The table lists this clonotype with a few counts. The chain joins TRBV6-6 to TRBJ1-3; no reliable D call. CDR3 length: 12 amino acids. V was cut by 10 bases and J by 0 bases, with 7 bases left in between. In germline, CDR1 is MNHNY, CDR2 SVGAGI (reference sequence). The CDR3 DNA follows: TGTGCCACTCACAGCTCTGGAAACACCATATATTTT. Protein product: CATHSSGNTIYF.

This clonotype has ten or more counts. The chain uses TRBV19 and TRBJ2-7; the D gene is possibly TRBD1 (5 bases). V was cut by 7 bases and J by 3 bases, with 10 bases left in between. The CDR3 loop spans 12 amino acids. In germline, CDR1 is LNHDA, CDR2 SQIVND (reference sequence). The CDR3 region has the DNA TGTGCCAGTATGGACAAAAACTACGAGCAGTACTTC. Its translation: CASMDKNYEQYF.

As to this clonotype: Because the CDR3 is missing its conserved closing phenylalanine or tryptophan, this is likely a read error. The gene calls are TRBV2 and TRBJ1-3; D gene ambiguous. The CDR3 spans 12 residues. V lost 6 bases, J lost 3 bases, and 6 bases lay in between. CDR1 is SNHLY and CDR2 is FYNNEI in the germline V gene. The CDR3 bases are TGTGCCAGCAGAAGCATTGGAAACACCATATATCTT. Protein product: CASRSIGNTIYL.

With regard to this clonotype: This sequence may be a read error, since a much larger clone differs from it by one base. This chain uses TRBV2 with TRBJ2-1; D may be TRBD2 (5 bases). This CDR3 has 15 residues. Trimming removed 6 bases from V and 5 bases from J, with 17 bases in between. Per the germline V gene, CDR1 is SNHLY and CDR2 is FYNNEI. CDR3 region: CASSQREFRHNEQFF. In DNA, the CDR3 is TGTGCCAGCAGCCAGAGGGAGTTTAGACACAATGAGCAGTTCTTC.

In this sample, this clonotype turned up a few times. J is TRBJ2-7 and V is TRBV11-1, with 9 bases lining up with TRBD2. This CDR3 has 17 residues. CDR1 is SGHAT, CDR2 FQDESV, per germline (reference sequence). V shed 0 bases, J shed 4 bases, and the junction held 10 bases outside the gene matches. CDR3 sequence reads: CASSLAPRGGLGYEQYF. In nucleotides, the CDR3 is TGTGCCAGCAGCTTAGCGCCGCGGGGGGGCCTGGGTTACGAGCAGTACTTC.

This clonotype was observed at least ten times. V is TRBV7-8 and J is TRBJ1-3; D remains ambiguous. Trimming left V 8 bases short and J 0 bases short, with 8 bases between. The CDR3 is 13 amino acids. Germline V gene sequence: CDR1 SGHVS, CDR2 FQNEAQ. CDR3 in amino acids: CASGSASGNTIYF. For the CDR3, the DNA is TGTGCCAGCGGCTCGGCCTCTGGAAACACCATATATTTT.

This clonotype was observed at least ten times. CDR3 nucleotide sequence: TGCAGTGCTAGAGAGGACAGGGGGTACGAGCAGTACTTC. Its translation: CSAREDRGYEQYF. The V and J genes are TRBV20-1 and TRBJ2-7; 10 bases line up with TRBD1. CDR3 length equals 13 residues. CDR1 DFQATT and CDR2 SNEGSKA come from the germline V gene (reference sequence). The trim removed 0 bases at V and 4 bases at J, leaving 0 bases unmatched.

V usage is TRBV15 and J usage is TRBJ2-5; 7 bases agree with TRBD1. J was trimmed by 4 bases and V by 0 bases; bases with no gene match: 5. The germline CDR1 and CDR2 sequences are LNHNV and YYDKDF (reference sequence). The CDR3 is made up of 15 amino acids. The CDR3 region is CATSRDKGGLETQYF. The DNA for the CDR3 is TGTGCCACCAGCAGAGATAAAGGGGGCTTAGAGACCCAGTACTTC.

This clonotype was counted a few times. At one end the junction does not follow the germline gene, possibly because of a read error. The chain combines TRBV24-1 with TRBJ1-5; no clear D gene. This CDR3 region has 11 residues. From germline, CDR1 is KGHDR and CDR2 SFDVKD. For the CDR3, the DNA is TGTGCCAGCAGTATCAATCAGCCCCAGCATTTT. It translates to CASSINQPQHF.

Comments on this clonotype: Just one base apart from a much larger clone, this may be a read error. The gene calls are TRBV7-6 and TRBJ2-1, with D maybe TRBD2 (6 bases). Germline-derived CDR1 and CDR2 are SGHVS and FNYEAQ. This CDR3 has 11 residues. The V end was cut by 1 base, the J end by 13 bases, with 8 bases between. CDR3 bases: TGTGCCAGCAGCTTAGGGGACTCTCAGTTCTTC. It codes for CASSLGDSQFF.

Comments on this clonotype: A much more abundant neighbour one base away suggests this may be a read error. The chain combines TRBV20-1 with TRBJ1-5; D unresolved. The CDR3 is made up of 13 amino acids. The germline CDR1 and CDR2 sequences are DFQATT and SNEGSKA (reference sequence). Trimming took off 3 bases at V and 5 bases at J, with 11 bases between the two ends. The CDR3 here is CSAREGPYQPQHF. The CDR3, as DNA: TGCAGTGCTAGGGAAGGACCGTATCAGCCCCAGCATTTT.

Remarks on this clonotype: A much larger clone differs by one base, so this may be a read error. The CDR3 ends on some other residue instead of the conserved phenylalanine or tryptophan, so this is likely a read error. The chain is built from TRBV2 and TRBJ2-3; D call uncertain. Trimming removed 8 bases at V and 5 bases at J, with 5 bases between. Germline CDR1 reads SNHLY; CDR2 reads FYNNEI. CDR3 size: 10 residues. CDR3 loop: CASLEDTQYL. CDR3 DNA sequence: TGTGCCAGCTTAGAAGATACGCAGTATCTT.

Worth noting for this clonotype: The junction shows a germline mismatch at one end, possibly a read error. The V and J genes are TRBV4-2 and TRBJ2-2, with TRBD2 as a possible D gene (6 bases). Germline V lookup: CDR1 LGHNA, CDR2 YNFKEQ. This CDR3 has 15 amino acids. The CDR3 nucleotides read TGTGCCAGCAGCCAAGATGGTGGAGGGCCCGGGGAGCCGTTTTTT. Translated, it gives CASSQDGGGPGEPFF.

Only a few counts were recorded for this clonotype. V and J are TRBV20-1 and TRBJ1-3, with D unresolved. CDR1 and CDR2 from the germline V gene are DFQATT and SNEGSKA (reference sequence). V lost 6 bases and J lost 2, with 20 bases in between. The CDR3 length is 16 residues. The CDR3 protein is CSANLVGGRTGNTIYF. In DNA, the CDR3 is TGCAGTGCGAACCTAGTGGGAGGGAGAACTGGAAACACCATATATTTT.

This chain connects TRBV11-1 to TRBJ2-3; 9 bases line up with TRBD2. V was pared by 6 bases and J by 0 bases, with 4 bases of the junction left unmatched. There are 15 residues in the CDR3. CDR1 is SGHAT, CDR2 FQDESV, per germline (reference sequence). The CDR3 sequence: CASRRSGGSTDTQYF. In nucleotides, the CDR3 is TGTGCCAGCAGGCGCAGCGGGGGGAGCACAGATACGCAGTATTTT.

CDR3 loop: CASSSPRQGADYGYTF. For the CDR3, the DNA is TGTGCCAGCAGTTCGCCCCGACAGGGGGCTGACTATGGCTACACCTTC. The rearrangement uses TRBV12-3 or TRBV12-4 and TRBJ1-2; 10 bases agree with TRBD1. The CDR3 covers 16 residues. V lost 4 bases to trimming and J lost 3 bases; unmatched junction nucleotides: 8.

The CDR3 reads CGPGTSYNEQFF. As DNA, the CDR3 is TGCGGTCCCGGGACTAGTTACAATGAGCAGTTCTTC. The J gene is TRBJ2-1, the V gene TRBV20-1; 8 positions match TRBD2. The germline V gene has CDR1 DFQATT and CDR2 SNEGSKA (reference sequence). The CDR3 is made up of 12 amino acids.

In its sample, this clonotype was seen many times. The V and J genes are TRBV29-1 and TRBJ2-1; D is ambiguous. The V gene lost 4 bases and the J gene lost 4 bases, with 11 bases spanning the gap. The CDR3 has 13 amino acids. Germline CDR1 SQVTM, CDR2 ANQGSEA. The CDR3 here is CSVATEVYNEQFF. CDR3 DNA: TGCAGCGTTGCTACAGAAGTTTACAATGAGCAGTTCTTC.

The rearrangement joins TRBV15 to TRBJ2-5; the D is unclear. The germline V gene has CDR1 LNHNV and CDR2 YYDKDF (reference sequence). CDR3 length equals 11 residues. Trimming cost V 8 bases and J 5 bases, with 9 bases left between them. CDR3 DNA: TGTGCCACCCGAAACGGCGAGACCCAGTACTTC. Protein sequence: CATRNGETQYF.

This clonotype was seen ten or more times. The chain recombines TRBV25-1 with TRBJ1-1; D is unclear. This CDR3 spans 14 amino acids. Germline V CDR1 and CDR2: MGHDK, SYGVNS. Between the trimmed V and J ends, which lost 3 bases and 7 bases, there was a span of 15 bases. In DNA, the CDR3 is TGTGCCAGCAGTGATCTTTTCGGACCGGGTGAAGCTTTCTTT. This sequence encodes CASSDLFGPGEAFF. Full variable domain (outside the CDR3, taken from reference TRBV25-1 and TRBJ1-1): EADIYQTPRYLVIGTGKKITLECSQTMGHDKMYWYQQDPGMELHLIHYSYGVNSTEKGDLSSESTVSRIRTEHFPLTLESARPSHTSQYLCASSDLFGPGEAFFGQGTRLTVV.

CDR3 bases: TGTGCCAGCAGTCCCCAGGACCCATGGGATACGCAGTATTTT. Residues: CASSPQDPWDTQYF. This chain uses TRBV12-3 or TRBV12-4 with TRBJ2-3; D is unresolved. Trimming shortened V by 5 bases and J by 6 bases, and 15 bases separated the two germline ends. The CDR3 is 14 residues long.

A remark on this clonotype: Given the absence of the conserved phenylalanine or tryptophan at the CDR3 end, a read error is likely. V and J are TRBV7-3 and TRBJ2-5; D ambiguous. Germline V gene sequence: CDR1 SGHTA, CDR2 FQGTGA. V lost 0 bases to trimming and J lost 5 bases, with 7 bases between them. The CDR3 covers 13 residues. The CDR3 DNA sequence: TGTGCCAGCAGCTTAACCCTAGTGGAGACCCAGTACTCC. Residues: CASSLTLVETQYS.